This entry describes one T cell receptor beta chain. The source of the sample is a study of blood T cell repertoires in COVID-19. Produced via immunoSEQ multiplex PCR; TCRdb's table is partial and in-frame only. The table has 140,000 to 150,000 clones, more than 65% seen once. The CDR3 runs 16 residues. Trimming took off 0 bases at V and 1 base at J, with 12 bases between the two ends. Germline V lookup: CDR1 LGHNA, CDR2 YSLEER. Input material: peripheral blood. The chain has TRBV4-3 and TRBJ1-2; D call uncertain. The TCR was taken from a man in his sixties with active or convalescent COVID-19. The CDR3 bases are TGCGCCAGCAGCCAAGATCATTTCAGGTATAACTATGGCTACACCTTC. This sequence encodes CASSQDHFRYNYGYTF.